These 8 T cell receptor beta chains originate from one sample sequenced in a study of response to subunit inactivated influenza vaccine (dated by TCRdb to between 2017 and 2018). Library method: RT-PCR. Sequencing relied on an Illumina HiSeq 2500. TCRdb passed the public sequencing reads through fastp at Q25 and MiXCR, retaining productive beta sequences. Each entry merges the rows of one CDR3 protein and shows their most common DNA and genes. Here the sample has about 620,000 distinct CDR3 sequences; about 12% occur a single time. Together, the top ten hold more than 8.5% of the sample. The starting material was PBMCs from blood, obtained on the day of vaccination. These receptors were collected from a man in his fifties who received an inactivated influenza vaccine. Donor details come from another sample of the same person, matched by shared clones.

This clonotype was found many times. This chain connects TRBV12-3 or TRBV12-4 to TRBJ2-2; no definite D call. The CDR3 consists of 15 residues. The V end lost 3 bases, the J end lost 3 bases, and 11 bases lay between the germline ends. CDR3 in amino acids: CASSLKGSHTGELFF. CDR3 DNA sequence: TGTGCCAGCAGTTTGAAAGGGTCCCACACCGGGGAGCTGTTTTTT.

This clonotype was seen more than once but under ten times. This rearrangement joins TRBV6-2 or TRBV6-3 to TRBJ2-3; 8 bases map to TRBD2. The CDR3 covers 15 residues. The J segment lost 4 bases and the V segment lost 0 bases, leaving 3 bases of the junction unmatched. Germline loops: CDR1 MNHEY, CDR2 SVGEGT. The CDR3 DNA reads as TGTGCCAGCAGTTACTCGGGGACTAGTTCAGATACGCAGTATTTT. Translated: CASSYSGTSSDTQYF.

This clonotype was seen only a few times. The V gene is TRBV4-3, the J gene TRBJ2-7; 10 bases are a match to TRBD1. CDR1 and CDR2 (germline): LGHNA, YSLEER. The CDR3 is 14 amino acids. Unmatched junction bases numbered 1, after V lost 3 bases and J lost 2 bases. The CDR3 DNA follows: TGCGCCAGCAGCCACGGGACAGGGGCCTACGAGCAGTACTTC. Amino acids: CASSHGTGAYEQYF.

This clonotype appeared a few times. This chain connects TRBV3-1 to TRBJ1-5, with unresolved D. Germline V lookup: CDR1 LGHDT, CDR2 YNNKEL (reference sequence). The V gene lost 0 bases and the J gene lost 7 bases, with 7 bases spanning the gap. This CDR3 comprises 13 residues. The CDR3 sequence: CASSQDVTQPQHF. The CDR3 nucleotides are TGTGCCAGCAGCCAAGATGTGACGCAGCCCCAGCATTTT.

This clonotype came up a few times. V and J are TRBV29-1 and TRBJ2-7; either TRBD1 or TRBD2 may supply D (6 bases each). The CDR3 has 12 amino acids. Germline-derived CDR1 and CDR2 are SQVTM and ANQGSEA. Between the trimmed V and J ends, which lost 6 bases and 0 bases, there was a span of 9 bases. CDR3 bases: TGCAGCGTCCGGGGGCTCTCCTACGAGCAGTACTTC. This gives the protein CSVRGLSYEQYF.

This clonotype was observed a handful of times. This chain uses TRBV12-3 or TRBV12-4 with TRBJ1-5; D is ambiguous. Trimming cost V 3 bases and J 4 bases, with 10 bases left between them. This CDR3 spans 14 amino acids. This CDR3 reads CASSLARTNQPQHF. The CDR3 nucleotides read TGTGCCAGCAGTTTGGCCAGGACGAATCAGCCCCAGCATTTT.

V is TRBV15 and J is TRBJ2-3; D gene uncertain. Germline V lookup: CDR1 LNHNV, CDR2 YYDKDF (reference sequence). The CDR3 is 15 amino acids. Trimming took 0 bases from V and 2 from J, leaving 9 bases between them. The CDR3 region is CATSRDLSLTDTQYF. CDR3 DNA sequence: TGTGCCACCAGCAGAGATCTGTCTCTCACAGATACGCAGTATTTT. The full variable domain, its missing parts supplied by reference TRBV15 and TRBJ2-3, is DAMVIQNPRYQVTQFGKPVTLSCSQTLNHNVMYWYQQKSSQAPKLLFHYYDKDFNNEADTPDNFQSRRPNTSFCFLDIRSPGLGDTAMYLCATSRDLSLTDTQYFGPGTRLTVL.

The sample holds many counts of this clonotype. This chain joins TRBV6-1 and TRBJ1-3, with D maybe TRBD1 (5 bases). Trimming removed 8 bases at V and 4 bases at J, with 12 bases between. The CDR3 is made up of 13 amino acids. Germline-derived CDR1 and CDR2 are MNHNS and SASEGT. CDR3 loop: CASFGGWGNTIYF. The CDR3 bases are TGTGCCAGCTTCGGGGGGTGGGGAAACACCATATATTTT.